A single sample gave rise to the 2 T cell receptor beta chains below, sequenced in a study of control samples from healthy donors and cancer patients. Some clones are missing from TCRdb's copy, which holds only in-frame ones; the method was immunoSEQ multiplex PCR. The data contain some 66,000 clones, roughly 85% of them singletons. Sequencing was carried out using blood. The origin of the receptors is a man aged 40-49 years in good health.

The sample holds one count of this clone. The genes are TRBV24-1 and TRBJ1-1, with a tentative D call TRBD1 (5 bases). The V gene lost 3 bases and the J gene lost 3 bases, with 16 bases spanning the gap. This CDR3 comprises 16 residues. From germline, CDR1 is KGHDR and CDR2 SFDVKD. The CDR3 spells CATSDRSGVEDTEAFF. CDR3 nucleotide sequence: TGTGCCACCAGTGATCGTTCGGGGGTGGAGGACACTGAAGCTTTCTTT.

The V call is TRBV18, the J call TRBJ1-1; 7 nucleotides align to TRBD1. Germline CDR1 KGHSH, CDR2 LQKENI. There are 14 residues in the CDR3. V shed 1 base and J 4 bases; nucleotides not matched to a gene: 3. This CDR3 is CASSPQGAGTEAFF. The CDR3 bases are TGTGCCAGCTCACCACAGGGGGCGGGCACTGAAGCTTTCTTT.